The clone carrying this T cell receptor (beta chain) was recorded only once. The CDR3 length is 14 residues. V shed 5 bases and J shed 2 bases, with 13 bases lying between them. The V gene's germline CDR1 is LGHDT and CDR2 YNNKEL (reference sequence). This specimen comes from a study of regulatory T cells in long-lasting Graves disease. Arm-PCR of CDR3 regions with iRepertoire HTBI primers generated TCR beta libraries. MiXCR, applied by TCRdb to the multiplex PCR reads, yields one record per CDR3 protein. The table lists about 430,000 distinct CDR3 sequences, approximately 16% of them singletons. Noted time point: newly diagnosed GD, antithyroid drugs for less than 3 months. Isolated PBMC RNA provided the starting material for the TCR library. These same data were also listed under a study on T cells in Graves' hyperthyroidism and ophthalmopathy. That source reports: The definition of stable Graves' hyperthyroidism was no ophthalmopathy progression within 18 months. On the basis of clinical symptoms, serum thyroxine and TRAb, thyroid ultrasound and orbital computed tomography, diagnoses were made. The majority of expanded thyroid clonotypes above 0.001 also appeared in blood.

The chain uses TRBV3-1 and TRBJ2-7, with D possibly being TRBD1 (5 bases). This clonotype was obtained from a woman aged 40 to 55 with Graves disease. The sample here was peripheral blood mononuclear cells (PBMCs), taken at new diagnosis, from a patient treated with antithyroid drugs. In DNA form, the CDR3 reads TGTGCCAGCAGCGTGGCGGTAGGGGCCTACGAGCAGTACTTC. This translates into CASSVAVGAYEQYF.